A single sample gave rise to the 24 T cell receptor beta chains below, sequenced in a study of regulatory T cells. Amplification used 52 TRBV primers and 13 TRBJ primers. Sequenced by immunoSEQ multiplex PCR; TCRdb stores in-frame clones only, minus some. Here the sample spans tens of thousands of clones, approximately 94% being singletons. The sequenced sample was CD8+ T cells sorted from blood. These TCRs come from a child between 2 and 9 years old with CD3G deficiency.

V usage is TRBV28 and J usage is TRBJ2-1; unclear D gene. Germline values: CDR1 MDHEN, CDR2 SYDVKM. The V gene lost 4 bases and the J gene lost 5 bases, with 15 bases spanning the gap. CDR3 length equals 15 residues. The CDR3 loop reads CASSSVSPGNNEQFF. CDR3 coding DNA: TGTGCCAGCAGTTCCGTAAGTCCGGGTAACAATGAGCAGTTCTTC.

V is TRBV28 and J is TRBJ2-1, with 7 bases lining up with TRBD2. The trim removed 3 bases at V and 2 bases at J, leaving 1 base unmatched. There are 14 residues in the CDR3. Germline values: CDR1 MDHEN, CDR2 SYDVKM. CDR3 nucleotide sequence: TGTGCCAGCAGTTTCAGCGGGACCTACAATGAGCAGTTCTTC. Its protein product is CASSFSGTYNEQFF.

The chain carries TRBV28 and TRBJ2-7; 7 bases agree with TRBD2. The CDR3 has 15 amino acids. The germline gives CDR1 MDHEN, CDR2 SYDVKM. J gave up 3 bases and V 5 bases, and 10 bases lay outside the gene matches. The CDR3 region is CASSPGPSGVYEQYF. CDR3 DNA sequence: TGTGCCAGCAGTCCGGGGCCTAGCGGAGTCTACGAGCAGTACTTC.

V gene TRBV4-1 combines with J gene TRBJ2-5; no definite D call. The CDR3 covers 14 residues. Trimming took off 0 bases at V and 7 bases at J, with 12 bases between the two ends. Germline loops: CDR1 MGHRA, CDR2 YSYEKL. CDR3 sequence (DNA): TGCGCCAGCAGCCAAGAACACGGTGCTGGGACCCAGTACTTC. It translates to CASSQEHGAGTQYF.

This clone has only one observation. This sequence joins TRBV5-1 and TRBJ2-3, with 12 bases matching TRBD2. With V trimmed by 0 bases and J by 4 bases, 6 bases remained unmatched. CDR3 size: 17 residues. The V gene's germline CDR1 is SGHRS and CDR2 YFSETQ. CDR3 sequence reads: CASSLGERLAGADTQYF. Written as DNA, the CDR3 is TGCGCCAGCAGCTTGGGGGAGAGACTAGCGGGAGCAGATACGCAGTATTTT.

The chain carries TRBV6-1 and TRBJ2-1; D unclear. This CDR3 has 12 amino acids. The germline V gene encodes CDR1 MNHNS and CDR2 SASEGT. Trimming shortened V by 2 bases and J by 7 bases, and 6 bases separated the two germline ends. The CDR3 nucleotides read TGTGCCAGCAGTGAATCGAGGAATGAGCAGTTCTTC. This gives the protein CASSESRNEQFF.

The chain links TRBV28 to TRBJ2-7; D perhaps matches TRBD1 (5 bases). Between the trimmed V and J ends, which lost 6 bases and 0 bases, there was a span of 12 bases. The CDR3 length is 14 residues. CDR1 MDHEN and CDR2 SYDVKM come from the germline V gene. The CDR3 coding sequence is TGTGCCAGCAGGGGCCGACAGTACTCCTACGAGCAGTACTTC. Its translation: CASRGRQYSYEQYF.

The chain recombines TRBV6-1 with TRBJ1-1, with a tentative D call TRBD1 (5 bases). Germline V CDR1 and CDR2: MNHNS, SASEGT. The CDR3 contains 15 residues. With 6 bases removed from V and 0 bases from J, the gap between germline ends came to 14 bases. DNA of the CDR3: TGTGCCAGCAGCGATGCCAGGGTAATGAACACTGAAGCTTTCTTT. It translates to CASSDARVMNTEAFF.

The genes are TRBV6-1 and TRBJ2-7, with no clear D. CDR3 length: 13 amino acids. CDR1 MNHNS and CDR2 SASEGT come from the germline V gene. V lost 6 bases and J 2 bases, leaving 11 bases between the germline ends. The CDR3 sequence is CASRRTDTYEQYF. CDR3 sequence (DNA): TGTGCCAGCAGGAGGACGGATACCTACGAGCAGTACTTC.

The chain carries TRBV10-3 and TRBJ1-2; D gene uncertain. V was trimmed by 11 bases and J by 8 bases, leaving 18 bases between them. From germline, CDR1 is ENHRY and CDR2 SYGVKD. The CDR3 length is 12 residues. The CDR3, as DNA: TGTGCCGCGGGGTCCGCCCTGGGCGGCTACACCTTC. This codes for CAAGSALGGYTF.

The genes are TRBV30 and TRBJ2-7; maybe TRBD1 (5 bases). This CDR3 is 13 amino acids long. The V gene lost 2 bases and the J gene lost 4 bases, with 12 bases spanning the gap. Germline lookup yields CDR1 GTSNPN and CDR2 SVGIG (reference sequence). The CDR3 here is CAWSRKGRYEQYF. The CDR3 nucleotides read TGTGCCTGGAGTCGAAAGGGGCGATACGAGCAGTACTTC. The full variable domain, rest sourced from reference TRBV30 and TRBJ2-7, is SQTIHQWPATLVQPVGSPLSLECTVEGTSNPNLYWYRQAAGRGLQLLFYSVGIGQISSEVPQNLSASRPQDRQFILSSKKLLLSDSGFYLCAWSRKGRYEQYFGPGTRLTVT.

The V call is TRBV28, the J call TRBJ2-7; D gene uncertain. Germline CDR1 is MDHEN and CDR2 is SYDVKM. CDR3 length: 11 amino acids. Trimming left V 5 bases short and J 0 bases short, with 2 bases between. CDR3 sequence: CASSNSYEQYF. CDR3 DNA: TGTGCCAGCAGTAACTCCTACGAGCAGTACTTC.

The gene calls are TRBV5-1 and TRBJ2-6; the D is unclear. The germline V and J ends were trimmed by 0 bases and 5 bases, with 9 bases remaining between them. The CDR3 has 15 amino acids. Germline V gene sequence: CDR1 SGHRS, CDR2 YFSETQ. As DNA, the CDR3 is TGCGCCAGCAGCTTGGCGCCCCACTGGGCCAACGTCCTGACTTTC. Its protein product is CASSLAPHWANVLTF.

This clone was observed once. The chain employs TRBV27 and TRBJ2-1, with D uncertain. V was trimmed by 6 bases and J by 6 bases, leaving 12 bases between them. This CDR3 has 13 residues. Germline V gives CDR1 MNHEY, CDR2 SMNVEV (reference sequence). CDR3 DNA sequence: TGTGCCAGCAGCAGAAGTTGGGGCAATGAGCAGTTCTTC. This gives the protein CASSRSWGNEQFF.

V and J are TRBV28 and TRBJ2-1; 9 bases match TRBD2. V trimming: 5 bases; J trimming: 4 bases; junction bases outside the gene matches: 12. This CDR3 is 17 amino acids long. CDR1 and CDR2 (germline): MDHEN, SYDVKM. The CDR3 nucleotides are TGTGCCAGCAGTACGGCTATTACTAGCGGGCGATACAATGAGCAGTTCTTC. Translated, it gives CASSTAITSGRYNEQFF. Filled out from reference TRBV28 and TRBJ2-1, the complete variable domain reads DVKVTQSSRYLVKRTGEKVFLECVQDMDHENMFWYRQDPGLGLRLIYFSYDVKMKEKGDIPEGYSVSREKKERFSLILESASTNQTSMYLCASSTAITSGRYNEQFFGPGTRLTVL.

The J gene is TRBJ1-2, the V gene TRBV5-5, with a weak D call TRBD1 (5 bases). This CDR3 spans 16 amino acids. V dropped 0 bases and J dropped 5 bases, with 17 bases sitting between them. Germline CDR1 and CDR2: SGHKS and YYEKEE (reference sequence). CDR3 in DNA: TGTGCCAGCAGCTTGGGCTCGGCAGGGAGAGGGTATGGCTACACCTTC. Protein: CASSLGSAGRGYGYTF.

This clone was seen only once. The chain combines TRBV27 with TRBJ2-7; D perhaps matches TRBD2 (5 bases). Germline V gene lookup returns CDR1 MNHEY and CDR2 SMNVEV (reference sequence). This CDR3 spans 17 amino acids. V was trimmed by 4 bases and J by 2 bases, leaving 21 bases between them. This CDR3 is CASSYRDTLLRTYEQYF. The CDR3 DNA reads as TGTGCCAGCAGTTACCGGGATACCCTTCTCCGTACCTACGAGCAGTACTTC.

The chain joins TRBV6-1 to TRBJ2-5; 7 bases match TRBD1. The J call may be wrong; the DNA end is better matched by TRBJ2-7. Germline V gives CDR1 MNHNS, CDR2 SASEGT. The CDR3 is made up of 13 amino acids. CDR3 loop: CASSVGQYYEQYF. As DNA, the CDR3 is TGTGCCAGCAGTGTGGGACAGTACTACGAGCAGTACTTC.

This clone was counted once. This chain connects TRBV7-6 to TRBJ2-1; 8 nucleotides align to TRBD2. The CDR3 spans 17 residues. Germline CDR1 is SGHVS and CDR2 is FNYEAQ. Losses at the gene ends were 5 bases for V and 7 bases for J; bases not matched to a gene: 16. The CDR3 DNA reads as TGTGCCAGCAGCCCGAACCCAACGGGAGGGCCGGGAAATGAGCAGTTCTTC. It yields the protein CASSPNPTGGPGNEQFF.

This clone was observed a single time. The J gene is TRBJ2-1, the V gene TRBV28, with D uncertain. This CDR3 comprises 14 residues. Germline loops: CDR1 MDHEN, CDR2 SYDVKM. Trimming removed 6 bases from V and 7 bases from J, with 16 bases in between. This CDR3 reads CASRQTAQKNEQFF. Written as DNA, the CDR3 is TGTGCCAGCAGGCAAACAGCTCAGAAAAATGAGCAGTTCTTC.

The genes are TRBV28 and TRBJ1-1; no clear D. CDR3 length equals 14 residues. The germline V and J ends were trimmed by 5 bases and 1 base, with 11 bases remaining between them. The V gene's germline CDR1 is MDHEN and CDR2 SYDVKM. CDR3 sequence: CASSDPYRNTEAFF. CDR3 sequence (DNA): TGTGCCAGCAGTGACCCGTATCGGAACACTGAAGCTTTCTTT.

The chain carries TRBV28 and TRBJ2-7, with D possibly being TRBD1 (6 bases). Trimming left V 3 bases short and J 5 bases short, with 14 bases between. The length of the CDR3 is 14 residues. Germline V gene data show CDR1 as MDHEN and CDR2 as SYDVKM. The CDR3: CASSLRGTGNEQYF. The CDR3 bases are TGTGCCAGCAGTTTGAGGGGGACGGGAAACGAGCAGTACTTC.

The chain joins TRBV7-9 to TRBJ2-5; a weak D match, TRBD2 (6 bases). This CDR3 contains 14 residues. Trimming took off 5 bases at V and 5 bases at J, with 15 bases between the two ends. Germline CDR1 and CDR2: SEHNR and FQNEAQ (reference sequence). CDR3 protein: CASSLGGLGETQYF. Here the CDR3 DNA reads TGTGCCAGCAGCCTGGGGGGACTCGGGGAGACCCAGTACTTC.

The genes are TRBV7-2 and TRBJ2-3; 8 bases match TRBD2. The V gene end was trimmed by 0 bases and the J gene end by 3 bases; junction bases not matched to a gene: 5. In germline, CDR1 is SGHTA, CDR2 FQGNSA. The CDR3 totals 16 residues. The CDR3 DNA follows: TGTGCCAGCAGCTTAGCCCCCGGGACTAGTACAGATACGCAGTATTTT. Amino acid sequence: CASSLAPGTSTDTQYF. The full variable domain, with the rest looked up from reference TRBV7-2 and TRBJ2-3, is GAGVSQSPSNKVTEKGKDVELRCDPISGHTALYWYRQSLGQGLEFLIYFQGNSAPDKSGLPSDRFSAERTGGSVSTLTIQRTQQEDSAVYLCASSLAPGTSTDTQYFGPGTRLTVL.